This is a list of T cell receptor beta chains from one sample in a study of shared clonotypes between healthy human individuals. The table came from immunoSEQ multiplex PCR; TCRdb's copy has only in-frame clones and leaves some out. The data contain 2 million to 2.5 million clones, almost 96% of them singletons. The sequenced sample consisted of naive CD4+ T cells sorted from blood. Every receptor here comes from a young man in good health. Each CDR3 is given with its conserved first and last residue. The order of the fields is D gene, J gene, V gene, clone size, CDR3 DNA, CDR3 protein. D genes are given only for firm matches. Not every row has a clone size; where given, it reads once, few, many or a size class.

TRBD1,TRBJ1-6,TRBV5-4,.,TGTGCCAGCAGATCTACTGGGACAGCGAATTCACCCCTCCACTTT,CASRSTGTANSPLHF
TRBD2,TRBJ2-2,TRBV6-5,.,TGTGCCAGCAGATACACCGGGGGGGCGGCCGGGGAGCTGTTTTTT,CASRYTGGAAGELFF
TRBD2,TRBJ2-1,TRBV5-1,.,TGCGCCAGCAGCTTGCTTCCTAGCGGGATTGAGCAGTTCTTC,CASSLLPSGIEQFF
TRBD2,TRBJ2-2,TRBV2,.,TGTGCCAGCAGTCTAGCGGAAACCGGGGAGCTGTTTTTT,CASSLAETGELFF
.,TRBJ2-5,TRBV5-6,.,TGTGCCAGCAGTCCCGGAAGTGGCTGGGGAGAGACCCAGTACTTC,CASSPGSGWGETQYF
TRBD2,TRBJ2-7,TRBV6-5,.,TGTGCCAGCAGTTACCCTATAGCGGGGGGGACCTACGAGCAGTACTTC,CASSYPIAGGTYEQYF
TRBD1,TRBJ1-2,TRBV28,.,TGTGCCAGCAGCCAACAGGGGGGCTATGGCTACACCTTC,CASSQQGGYGYTF
.,TRBJ2-1,TRBV4-1,.,TGCGCCAGCAGCCAAGATAGGGCGGGACCCTCAAACAATGAGCAGTTCTTC,CASSQDRAGPSNNEQFF
TRBD1,TRBJ2-2,TRBV7-9,.,TGTGCCAGCAGGGGACAGGGGGACACCGGGGAGCTGTTTTTT,CASRGQGDTGELFF
.,TRBJ2-7,TRBV7-9,once,TGTGCCAGCTACCAAGTCGGGGCCTACGAGCAGTACTTC,CASYQVGAYEQYF
.,TRBJ2-7,TRBV28,.,TGTGCCAGCTTCGCGGCCAGGACCTACGAGCAGTACTTC,CASFAARTYEQYF
.,TRBJ1-5,TRBV2,.,TGTGCCAGCAGTGGACAGAATAGCAATCAGCCCCAGCATTTT,CASSGQNSNQPQHF
.,TRBJ2-7,TRBV19,.,TGTGCCAGCTCCGAGGTGCGGGGCTACGAGCAGTACTTC,CASSEVRGYEQYF
.,TRBJ2-7,TRBV6-5,few,TGTGCCAGCATGGCATCCTACGAGCAGTACTTC,CASMASYEQYF
.,TRBJ2-5,TRBV7-2,.,TGTGCCAGCAGCTCACAGGGACGCCAAGAGACCCAGTACTTC,CASSSQGRQETQYF
.,TRBJ1-1,TRBV5-1,.,TGCGCCAGCAAGGAGGGGTATGGAGAAGCTTTCTTT,CASKEGYGEAFF
TRBD1,TRBJ2-5,TRBV5-1,.,TGCGCCAGCAGCTTGGTGGGCAGGGGGCATGGAGAGACCCAGTACTTC,CASSLVGRGHGETQYF
TRBD1,TRBJ2-5,TRBV6-5,.,TGTGCCAGCAGAAACACCGGGACAGGGGGAGAGACCCAGTACTTC,CASRNTGTGGETQYF
.,TRBJ2-7,TRBV6-1,.,TGTGCCAGTGACATAGGTGTATCCTACGAGCAGTACTTC,CASDIGVSYEQYF
TRBD1,TRBJ2-5,TRBV7-2,.,TGTGCCAGCAGCTGGTTGGCGGGACAGGGGGAGACCCAGTACTTC,CASSWLAGQGETQYF
TRBD1,TRBJ1-2,TRBV5-8,.,TGTGCCAGCAGCCGAGGACAGGGTGACTATGGCTACACCTTC,CASSRGQGDYGYTF
.,TRBJ1-4,TRBV5-1,.,TGCGCCAGCAGCGAACAGGGCCCTCCTGAAAAACTGTTTTTT,CASSEQGPPEKLFF
TRBD2,TRBJ2-7,TRBV4-3,.,TGCGCCAGCAGCCAAGATGTGACTAGCGGAGCCTACGAGCAGTACTTC,CASSQDVTSGAYEQYF
.,TRBJ1-1,TRBV6-1,.,TGTGCCAGCAGTGAGAAGGGGAGGGGCACTGAAGCTTTCTTT,CASSEKGRGTEAFF
TRBD2,TRBJ2-5,TRBV2,.,TGTGCCAGCAGTGAAGGCGGTGGGCTAGCGGAAGAGACCCAGTACTTC,CASSEGGGLAEETQYF
.,TRBJ2-7,TRBV21-1,once,TGTGCCAGCAGCACCCGGACAGGGTCTTACGAGCAGTACTTC,CASSTRTGSYEQYF
TRBD1,TRBJ2-2,TRBV7-9,once,TGTGCCAGCAGCTTCCTGCGAACAGGGGGAACCGGGGAGCTGTTTTTT,CASSFLRTGGTGELFF
.,TRBJ2-5,TRBV6-5,.,TGTGCCAGCAGTTCGCCAGGGACCCAGTACTTC,CASSSPGTQYF
.,TRBJ1-1,TRBV30,.,TGTGCCTGGAGTGAGGGGGGAGCAACTGAAGCTTTCTTT,CAWSEGGATEAFF
TRBD1,TRBJ2-4,TRBV28,.,TGTGCCAGCCTGAAAGGGACAGACACCAAAAACATTCAGTACTTC,CASLKGTDTKNIQYF
TRBD2,TRBJ2-7,TRBV14,.,TGTGCCAGCAGCCAAGAACGGCTAGCGGGAGGGCACCGCCCCTACGAGCAGTACTTC,CASSQERLAGGHRPYEQYF
.,TRBJ2-7,TRBV5-1,.,TGCGCCAGCACGCTTGTAGGGACTGGAGTAATAGGAAACTCCTACGAGCAGTACTTC,CASTLVGTGVIGNSYEQYF
.,TRBJ2-5,TRBV29-1,.,TGCAGCGTTGTCCCTCGGGAGACCCAGTACTTC,CSVVPRETQYF
TRBD2,TRBJ2-3,TRBV4-1,.,TGCGCCAGCAGCCGGAGGGTAGCGGGGGAAGATACGCAGTATTTT,CASSRRVAGEDTQYF
.,TRBJ2-2,TRBV7-2,.,TGTGCCAGCAGCTTAGGCGCTACACTCAACACCGGGGAGCTGTTTTTT,CASSLGATLNTGELFF
.,TRBJ1-6,TRBV2,.,TGTGCCAGCAGTGAAGGGATGAATTCACCCCTCCACTTT,CASSEGMNSPLHF
.,TRBJ1-1,TRBV2,.,TGTGCCAGCAGTGAAGACCAGGGGATACGGGTGAACACTGAAGCTTTCTTT,CASSEDQGIRVNTEAFF
.,TRBJ1-2,TRBV6-6,once,TGTGCCAGCAGCCGCGGGGAAGACTATGGCTACACCTTC,CASSRGEDYGYTF
.,TRBJ2-7,TRBV9,.,TGTGCCAGCAGCGTAGAGGCCCAGGGAGGATACGAGCAGTACTTC,CASSVEAQGGYEQYF
TRBD2,TRBJ2-3,TRBV30,.,TGTGCCTGGAGTGTACGGGGGGGAGCAGATACGCAGTATTTT,CAWSVRGGADTQYF